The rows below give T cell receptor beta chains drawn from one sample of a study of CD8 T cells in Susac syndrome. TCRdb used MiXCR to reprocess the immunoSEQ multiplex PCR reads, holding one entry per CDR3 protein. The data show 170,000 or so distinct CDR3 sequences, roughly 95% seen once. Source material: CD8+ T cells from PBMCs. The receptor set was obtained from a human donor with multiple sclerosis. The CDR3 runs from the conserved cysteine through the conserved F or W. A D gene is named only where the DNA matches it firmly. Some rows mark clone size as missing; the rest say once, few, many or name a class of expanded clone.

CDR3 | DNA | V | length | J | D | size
CSVVWFSNYGYTF | TGCAGCGTTGTGTGGTTTTCTAACTATGGCTACACCTTC | TRBV29-1 | 13 | TRBJ1-2 | . | .
CASSQPGANYGYTF | TGTGCCAGCAGCCAACCGGGGGCAAACTATGGCTACACCTTC | TRBV3-1 | 14 | TRBJ1-2 | . | .
CASRTESYEQYF | TGCGCCAGCAGGACCGAGTCCTACGAGCAGTACTTC | TRBV5-1 | 12 | TRBJ2-7 | . | .
CASSLDNYEQYF | TGTGCCAGCAGCTTAGACAACTACGAGCAGTACTTC | TRBV7-9 | 12 | TRBJ2-7 | . | few
CASSLSRVSYNEQFF | TGCGCCAGCAGCCTTTCTAGGGTGTCCTACAATGAGCAGTTCTTC | TRBV5-1 | 15 | TRBJ2-1 | . | once
CASSLSSGGRETQYF | TGTGCCAGCAGTTTATCGTCGGGGGGCCGGGAGACCCAGTACTTC | TRBV27 | 15 | TRBJ2-5 | . | .
CSVAHDYEQYF | TGCAGCGTTGCACACGACTACGAGCAGTACTTC | TRBV29-1 | 11 | TRBJ2-7 | . | .
CSVTGQDEKLFF | TGCAGCGTGACAGGGCAGGATGAAAAACTGTTTTTT | TRBV29-1 | 12 | TRBJ1-4 | TRBD1 | .
CSAEGGTYNEQFF | TGCAGCGCTGAGGGTGGGACTTACAATGAGCAGTTCTTC | TRBV29-1 | 13 | TRBJ2-1 | . | .
CASSPTRGPTDTQYF | TGTGCCAGCAGTCCCACCCGGGGCCCCACAGATACGCAGTATTTT | TRBV28 | 15 | TRBJ2-3 | . | .
CASGQGASFTYNEQFF | TGTGCCAGTGGACAAGGGGCTTCCTTTACCTACAATGAGCAGTTCTTC | TRBV6-1 | 16 | TRBJ2-1 | . | .
CASSPARVDEQFF | TGTGCCAGCAGCCCCGCCCGTGTCGATGAGCAGTTCTTC | TRBV9 | 13 | TRBJ2-1 | . | once
CASRITGSRRETQYF | TGTGCCAGCAGAATCACGGGATCCAGAAGAGAGACCCAGTACTTC | TRBV27 | 15 | TRBJ2-5 | . | .
CSARLPRGGMGHEQFF | TGCAGTGCTAGACTCCCCAGGGGCGGGATGGGCCATGAGCAGTTCTTC | TRBV20-1 | 16 | TRBJ2-1 | . | once
CASSVRMVYEQYF | TGCGCCAGCAGCGTCAGAATGGTCTACGAGCAGTACTTC | TRBV4-1 | 13 | TRBJ2-7 | . | .
CASSLPGQGAREEGSYGYTF | TGTGCCAGCAGCCTTCCGGGACAGGGGGCGCGGGAGGAGGGTAGCTATGGCTACACCTTC | TRBV28 | 20 | TRBJ1-2 | TRBD1 | .
CASSLKENIQYF | TGTGCCAGCAGTTTGAAGGAAAACATTCAGTACTTC | TRBV28 | 12 | TRBJ2-4 | . | .
CASSIWDRGSLEQYF | TGTGCCAGTAGTATCTGGGACAGGGGTAGCCTCGAGCAGTACTTC | TRBV19 | 15 | TRBJ2-7 | TRBD1 | .
CASRDRVIDEQYF | TGTGCCAGCAGGGACAGGGTGATCGACGAGCAGTACTTC | TRBV27 | 13 | TRBJ2-7 | TRBD1 | .
CASSQGPLAGGAFHEQFF | TGTGCCAGCAGCCAAGGACCTCTAGCGGGAGGTGCTTTTCATGAGCAGTTCTTC | TRBV3-1 | 18 | TRBJ2-1 | TRBD2 | .